The 20 T cell receptor beta chains below were found in one sample sequenced in a study of blood T cell repertoires in COVID-19. Here immunoSEQ multiplex PCR was the method, and the copy in TCRdb shows in-frame clones only, minus some. The table includes 120,000 to 150,000 clones, 85% to 90% detected once. The sequencing input was PBMCs or T cells enriched from blood (not recorded which). These receptors all stem from a woman aged 30 to 39 with acute COVID-19.

CDR3 residues: CAWRYPMPTEAFF. The CDR3 coding sequence is TGTGCCTGGAGATATCCTATGCCCACTGAAGCTTTCTTT. The chain couples TRBV30 to TRBJ1-1; no firm D call. Germline V gives CDR1 GTSNPN, CDR2 SVGIG (reference sequence). This CDR3 has 13 amino acids. Trimming took 3 bases from V and 4 from J, leaving 12 bases between them.

The J gene is TRBJ2-3, the V gene TRBV9, with 10 bases identical to TRBD2. V dropped 3 bases and J dropped 4; count of bases not matched to a gene: 8. Germline V gene sequence: CDR1 SGDLS, CDR2 YYNGEE. This CDR3 region has 16 residues. The CDR3 DNA reads as TGTGCCAGCAGCGGATCTAGCGGGGGCGTCCCAGATACGCAGTATTTT. Protein product: CASSGSSGGVPDTQYF.

This sequence joins TRBV19 and TRBJ1-2; unclear D gene. The V end lost 9 bases, the J end lost 0 bases, and 17 bases lay between the germline ends. CDR1 is LNHDA, CDR2 SQIVND, per germline (reference sequence). This CDR3 is 15 amino acids long. This chain's CDR3 is CASGPIELANYGYTF. CDR3 in DNA: TGTGCCAGCGGACCGATAGAACTAGCTAACTATGGCTACACCTTC.

The chain is built from TRBV6-5 and TRBJ2-6; D perhaps matches TRBD1 (5 bases). Trimming cost V 2 bases and J 4 bases, with 9 bases left between them. This CDR3 comprises 15 residues. The germline V gene has CDR1 MNHEY and CDR2 SVGAGI. The CDR3 nucleotides read TGTGCCAGCAGTTACGGACACCTCGGGGCCAACGTCCTGACTTTC. It is translated as CASSYGHLGANVLTF.

The chain employs TRBV7-3 and TRBJ2-3; 9 bases agree with TRBD1. CDR3 length: 16 amino acids. Germline values: CDR1 SGHTA, CDR2 FQGTGA. The V gene end was trimmed by 1 base and the J gene end by 6 bases; junction bases not matched to a gene: 8. CDR3 amino acids: CASSLMGQGRGDTQYF. The CDR3 coding sequence is TGTGCCAGCAGCTTAATGGGACAGGGTAGAGGGGATACGCAGTATTTT.

This chain connects TRBV24-1 to TRBJ2-5, with D possibly being TRBD2 (6 bases). Germline V gene data show CDR1 as KGHDR and CDR2 as SFDVKD. The V gene lost 5 bases and the J gene lost 7 bases, with 13 bases spanning the gap. The CDR3 spans 13 residues. This chain's CDR3 is CATSAGPRGTQYF. For the CDR3, the DNA is TGTGCCACCAGTGCAGGGCCGCGGGGGACCCAGTACTTC.

The chain links TRBV4-1 to TRBJ2-1, with a weak D call TRBD2 (6 bases). The ends were cut back, 3 bases at V and 0 bases at J, with 12 bases in the middle. Germline V gives CDR1 MGHRA, CDR2 YSYEKL. CDR3 size: 16 residues. The CDR3 DNA reads as TGCGCCAGCAGCCACCTTAGCGGACCCTCCTACAATGAGCAGTTCTTC. Encoded protein: CASSHLSGPSYNEQFF.

This clone showed up just once. V is TRBV5-5 and J is TRBJ2-5, with TRBD1 identical over 7 bases. Trimming at V came to 4 bases and at J to 3 bases, leaving 6 bases not matched to a gene. The germline V gene has CDR1 SGHKS and CDR2 YYEKEE (reference sequence). This CDR3 has 14 amino acids. This chain's CDR3 is CASSRRDSKETQYF. CDR3 coding DNA: TGTGCCAGCAGCCGCCGGGACAGCAAAGAGACCCAGTACTTC.

The table lists this clone with a count of one. The V gene is TRBV7-2, the J gene TRBJ2-6, with a weak D call TRBD2 (7 bases). This CDR3 is built from 16 residues. Trimming removed 8 bases at V and 0 bases at J, with 14 bases between. Per the germline V gene, CDR1 is SGHTA and CDR2 is FQGNSA. The CDR3 nucleotides read TGTGCCAGCGCCCCCCGGGGGGCCTCTGGGGCCAACGTCCTGACTTTC. It specifies CASAPRGASGANVLTF.

This rearrangement joins TRBV19 to TRBJ1-5; TRBD1 matches at 7 bases. This CDR3 region has 15 residues. Germline assignment: CDR1 LNHDA and CDR2 SQIVND (reference sequence). The junction had 5 bases not matched to a gene; V was cut back by 2 bases and J by 4 bases. The CDR3: CASSIKGAGNQPQHF. DNA for the CDR3: TGTGCCAGTAGTATAAAGGGGGCCGGGAATCAGCCCCAGCATTTT.

The V and J genes are TRBV2 and TRBJ1-2; D call uncertain. Germline V gene sequence: CDR1 SNHLY, CDR2 FYNNEI. The CDR3 loop spans 13 amino acids. The ends were cut back, 3 bases at V and 8 bases at J, with 13 bases in the middle. In DNA, the CDR3 is TGTGCCAGCAGTGAGTTCCAGATGTGGGGCTACACCTTC. Protein: CASSEFQMWGYTF.

The J gene is TRBJ1-5, the V gene TRBV11-2; perhaps TRBD1 as D (6 bases). The CDR3 runs to 16 residues. Germline loops: CDR1 SGHAT, CDR2 FQNNGV. With 4 bases removed from V and 1 base from J, the gap between germline ends came to 14 bases. DNA for the CDR3: TGTGCCAGCAGCTCACCCGCGGACAGAAGCAATCAGCCCCAGCATTTT. Translating it yields CASSSPADRSNQPQHF.

In this sample, this clone turned up a few times. The chain has TRBV9 and TRBJ2-5, with TRBD1 identical over 7 bases. The germline V gene encodes CDR1 SGDLS and CDR2 YYNGEE. The CDR3 is 17 amino acids. The V segment lost 2 bases and the J segment 5 bases; nucleotides outside the gene matches: 15. The CDR3 DNA reads as TGTGCCAGCAGCGTCATCCGGGACAGCGGTGGGTTGGAGACCCAGTACTTC. Protein product: CASSVIRDSGGLETQYF. Supplemented by reference TRBV9 and TRBJ2-5, the full variable domain reads DSGVTQTPKHLITATGQRVTLRCSPRSGDLSVYWYQQSLDQGLQFLIQYYNGEERAKGNILERFSAQQFPDLHSELNLSSLELGDSALYFCASSVIRDSGGLETQYFGPGTRLLVL.

The chain employs TRBV30 and TRBJ2-3, with D possibly TRBD2 on 6 matching bases. The V end was cut by 0 bases, the J end by 2 bases, with 15 bases between. The CDR3 is made up of 16 amino acids. Per germline, CDR1 GTSNPN and CDR2 SVGIG (reference sequence). The CDR3 spells CAWSVFTAGLTDTQYF. In DNA, the CDR3 is TGTGCCTGGAGTGTATTTACCGCGGGGCTCACAGATACGCAGTATTTT.

The chain joins TRBV5-4 to TRBJ1-2; 7 positions match TRBD1. The CDR3 sequence is 13 residues long. V gave up 2 bases and J gave up 3 bases; unmatched junction bases: 1. The germline V gene encodes CDR1 SGHNT and CDR2 YYREEE (reference sequence). For the CDR3, the DNA is TGTGCCAGCAGCTTTACAGGGGACTATGGCTACACCTTC. This encodes CASSFTGDYGYTF.

The chain links TRBV3-1 (or the pseudogene TRBV3-2) to TRBJ2-5; D is perhaps TRBD2 (5 bases). The germline V gene encodes CDR1 LGHDT and CDR2 YNNKEL (reference sequence). CDR3 length: 17 amino acids. Trimming stripped 0 bases from V and 0 bases from J, with 14 bases between. The chain's CDR3 is CASSQDFGEMDQETQYF. The CDR3 DNA reads as TGTGCCAGCAGCCAAGATTTCGGGGAAATGGACCAAGAGACCCAGTACTTC.

The chain is built from TRBV28 and TRBJ2-1; 7 positions agree with TRBD2. V shed 3 bases and J 7 bases; nucleotides not matched to a gene: 12. The CDR3 has 16 amino acids. Germline V gene lookup returns CDR1 MDHEN and CDR2 SYDVKM. DNA of the CDR3: TGTGCCAGCAGTTTTGAAGCGGGACGAATGGGTAATGAGCAGTTCTTC. Protein sequence: CASSFEAGRMGNEQFF.

The chain carries TRBV19 and TRBJ1-1; perhaps TRBD1 as D (6 bases). Germline V gene data show CDR1 as LNHDA and CDR2 as SQIVND (reference sequence). The CDR3 has 14 amino acids. V was shortened by 7 bases and J by 3 bases, with 15 bases between the two germline ends. CDR3 sequence: CASTPRDIYTEAFF. As DNA, the CDR3 is TGTGCCAGTACCCCCCGGGACATCTACACTGAAGCTTTCTTT.

The rearrangement uses TRBV2 and TRBJ1-5; the match to TRBD1 covers 7 bases. The junction had 22 bases not matched to a gene; V was cut back by 8 bases and J by 9 bases. The germline V gene encodes CDR1 SNHLY and CDR2 FYNNEI. CDR3 length equals 17 residues. The CDR3 nucleotides are TGTGCCAGCTCAAAAGGGGGCGCACTTACGCAATCAGGGCCCCAGCATTTT. Its translation is CASSKGGALTQSGPQHF.

This sequence joins TRBV4-1 and TRBJ2-7, with TRBD1 as a possible D gene (5 bases). V shed 3 bases and J shed 2 bases, with 14 bases lying between them. There are 15 residues in the CDR3. The germline gives CDR1 MGHRA, CDR2 YSYEKL. CDR3 sequence: CASSHRLSGPYEQYF. In nucleotides, the CDR3 is TGCGCCAGCAGCCACCGACTTTCAGGGCCCTACGAGCAGTACTTC.